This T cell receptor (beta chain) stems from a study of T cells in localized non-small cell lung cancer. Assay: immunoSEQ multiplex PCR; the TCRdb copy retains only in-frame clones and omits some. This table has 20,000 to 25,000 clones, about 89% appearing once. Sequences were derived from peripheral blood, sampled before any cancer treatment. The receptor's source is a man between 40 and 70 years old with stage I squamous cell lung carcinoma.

The CDR3 nucleotides read TGTGCCAGCAGCTTAGGGCTGGGAAAGACCCAGTACTTC. This sequence encodes CASSLGLGKTQYF. This chain joins TRBV7-2 and TRBJ2-5; D ambiguous. CDR1 and CDR2 from the germline V gene are SGHTA and FQGNSA. The CDR3 runs 13 residues. V shed 1 base and J shed 6 bases, with 9 bases lying between them.